The text below deals with one T cell receptor beta chain. This clonotype was observed many times. What antigen it recognizes has not been identified. It has no much larger one-base neighbor in the sample; base qualities were not kept. The CDR3 measures 18 amino acids from cysteine to phenylalanine. Solely the CDR3 DNA is kept, with 54 bases framed from the first base. The germline V and J ends show losses of 1 base and 2 bases respectively, and no gene match explains 8 bases of the junction. Amplification of TCR beta CDR3 regions was carried out from RNA transcripts. A first-round RT-PCR of the TCR CDR3 used the HTBI primer set with the Qiagen OneStep RT-PCR kit. Libraries were constructed in a second round of multiplex PCR, after which size selection and purification were carried out. Libraries were sequenced paired-end with 100 bp reads on an Illumina HiSeq2000. The study's own analysis went as follows. SOAPnuke was used to process the raw data, with reads discarded if the reads contained adapters or uncalled bases, had a mean Phred below 15, or lacked an exact constant-primer or identifier match. COPE v1.2.5 was used to merge high-quality paired reads, and clonotypes were defined as unique nucleotide sequences. MiTCR v1.1 was used to align the clonotypes against IMGT TRBV, TRBD and TRBJ reference segments. Only V-J combinations with frequency above 0.0001, covering 99% to 99.2% of repertoires, were analysed. The TCS score was defined as F50 (clonal expansion) divided by E x V (chaos), with BLOSUM62-based TCRdist calculated between CDR3 peptides within each V-J. Welch's t-statistics and random forest reduced approximately 520 V-J features to 13, which were used in a naive Bayes classifier (R e1071). TCRdb reanalyzed the raw reads on its own, using fastp at Q25 for trimming and MiXCR for clone calling, and kept in-frame beta chains. Entries that share a CDR3 protein sequence are merged under the most common genes and DNA. TCRdb's processing, not the authors', yielded these V and J calls. The table for this sample lists 300,000 to 450,000 distinct CDR3 sequences; less than 20% of them were counted only once. Around a sixth of the sample is in the top ten clones.

Ophthalmopathy patients had moderately to severely active disease, Clinical Activity Score of at least 3, NOSPECS grade of at least 4, and duration under 3 months. Exclusion was applied to patients with uncontrolled infections, other autoimmune diseases, pregnancy or lactation. Diagnoses were based on clinical symptoms, serum thyroxine and TRAb, thyroid ultrasound and orbital computed tomography. PBMCs were isolated from approximately 10 ml of fresh peripheral blood by Ficoll-Paque density gradient centrifugation. Total RNA was extracted using Trizol reagent, and RNA quality was assessed on an Agilent 2100 Bioanalyzer. This sample was included in a study of T cells in Graves' hyperthyroidism and ophthalmopathy (dated by TCRdb to about 2019). In the study overall: Peripheral blood samples were taken at initial diagnosis, before any treatment was given. To identify TCR V-J signatures that set the groups apart, the researchers used a discovery cohort of about a hundred patients, made up of under 45 with Graves' ophthalmopathy and 55 to 65 with stable Graves' hyperthyroidism. Prospective prediction of ophthalmopathy was tested in an independent validation cohort of 18 hyperthyroidism patients and 15 to 17 patients who later progressed to ophthalmopathy. For training and testing, the 100 or so patients in the discovery cohort were randomly divided in a 7:3 ratio. In about 6 Graves' hyperthyroidism patients, the study also compared T-cell repertoires from thyroid tissue with T-cell repertoires from blood. Following sampling, methimazole starting at 30 mg daily was given to hyperthyroidism patients, and high-dose intravenous methylprednisolone was given to ophthalmopathy patients. TCR Vbeta CDR3 sequencing of around 130 peripheral blood samples (over 40 ophthalmopathy, about 74 hyperthyroidism and 17 progressor patients) is reported in the paper.

Paper-wide results and their limitations: In validation, progression to ophthalmopathy was predicted by the model with 70.59% sensitivity and around 76% specificity, a median of about 6.8 months before onset. No statistical method was used to fix the sample size in advance, and group allocation was not hidden from the investigators. Most expanded thyroid clonotypes (frequency above 0.001) were also found in blood, which suggests that blood repertoires may mirror thyroid immune responses. A 13 V-J signature model separated ophthalmopathy from stable hyperthyroidism, with just over 85% sensitivity and roughly 81% specificity in cross-validation and 80%/75% in testing.

The specimen was blood. The sequence derives from a woman between 40 and 50 years old with Graves' ophthalmopathy. The chain links TRBV12-3 or TRBV12-4 with TRBJ2-6; 7 bases in between match TRBD2. The DNA sequence is given as TGTGCCAGCAGTTTAGGGCCCCATCGGGGGGCTGGGGCCAACGTCCTGACTTTC. Its translation is CASSLGPHRGAGANVLTF.